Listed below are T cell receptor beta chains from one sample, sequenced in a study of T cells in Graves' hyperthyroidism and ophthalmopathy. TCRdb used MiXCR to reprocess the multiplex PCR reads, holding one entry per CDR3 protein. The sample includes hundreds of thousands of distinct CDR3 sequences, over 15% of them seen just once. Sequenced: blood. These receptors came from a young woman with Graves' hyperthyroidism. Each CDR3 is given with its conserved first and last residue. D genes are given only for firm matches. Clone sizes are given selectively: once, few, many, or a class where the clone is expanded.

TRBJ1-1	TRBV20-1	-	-	CSARYPMNTEAFF	TGCAGTGCCCGGTATCCGATGAACACTGAAGCTTTCTTT
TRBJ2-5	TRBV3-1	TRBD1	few	CASSQDRAGGKETQYF	TGTGCCAGCAGCCAAGATCGGGCAGGGGGCAAAGAGACCCAGTACTTC
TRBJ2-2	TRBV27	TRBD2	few	CASSFSVTAGGPGGELFF	TGTGCCAGCAGTTTCTCGGTTACAGCGGGGGGGCCAGGCGGGGAGCTGTTTTTT
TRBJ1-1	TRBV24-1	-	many	CATSAGAHTEAFF	TGTGCCACCAGTGCGGGGGCTCACACTGAAGCTTTCTTT
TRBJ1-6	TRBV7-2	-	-	CASSPYRDSPLHF	TGTGCCAGCAGCCCATACAGGGATTCACCCCTCCACTTT
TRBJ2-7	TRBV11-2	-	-	CASSAWEAYEQYF	TGTGCCAGCAGCGCGTGGGAGGCCTACGAGCAGTACTTC
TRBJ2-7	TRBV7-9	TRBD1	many	CASSLATGDEQYF	TGTGCCAGCAGCTTAGCGACAGGGGACGAGCAGTACTTC
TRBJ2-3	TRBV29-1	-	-	CSVGISTDTQYF	TGCAGCGTTGGGATCAGCACAGATACGCAGTATTTT
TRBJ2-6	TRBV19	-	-	CASSISSADSGANVLTF	TGTGCCAGTAGTATATCCAGCGCTGACTCTGGGGCCAACGTCCTGACTTTC
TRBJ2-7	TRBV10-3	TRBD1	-	CATGTGVYEQYF	TGTGCCACCGGGACAGGCGTCTACGAGCAGTACTTC
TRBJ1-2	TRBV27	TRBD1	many	CASSLRGQGGKYGYTF	TGTGCCAGCAGTTTAAGGGGACAGGGTGGGAAGTATGGCTACACCTTC
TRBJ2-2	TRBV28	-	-	CASSLKAGFGTGELFF	TGTGCCAGCAGTTTAAAGGCAGGGTTTGGTACCGGGGAGCTGTTTTTT
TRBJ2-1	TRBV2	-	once	CASSVRGMGGFIQFF	TGTGCCAGCAGTGTCAGGGGCATGGGGGGTTTCATCCAGTTCTTC
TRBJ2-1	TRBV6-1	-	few	CASSAERGGYNEQFF	TGTGCCAGCAGTGCTGAAAGAGGGGGCTACAATGAGCAGTTCTTC
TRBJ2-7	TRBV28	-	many	CASSYTVIKQYF	TGTGCCAGCAGTTATACCGTCATCAAGCAGTACTTC
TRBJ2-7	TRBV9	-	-	CASSVGGTAYYEQYF	TGTGCCAGCAGCGTAGGAGGGACGGCTTACTACGAGCAGTACTTC
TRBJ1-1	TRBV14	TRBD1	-	CASSQRGQWTEAFF	TGTGCCAGCAGCCAGAGGGGGCAGTGGACTGAAGCTTTCTTT
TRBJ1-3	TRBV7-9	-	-	CASSPLIQISGNTIYF	TGTGCCAGCAGCCCACTTATACAAATCTCTGGAAACACCATATATTTT
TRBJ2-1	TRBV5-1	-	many	CASSPGLYNEQFF	TGTGCCAGCAGTCCCGGACTATACAATGAGCAGTTCTTC
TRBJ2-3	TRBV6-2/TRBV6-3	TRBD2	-	CASSYEYFGTSGGADQNTQYF	TGTGCCAGCAGTTACGAATACTTCGGGACTAGCGGGGGAGCTGATCAGAATACGCAGTATTTT
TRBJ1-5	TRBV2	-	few	CASSEITRRGGQPQHF	TGTGCCAGCAGTGAGATAACAAGGAGGGGAGGTCAGCCCCAGCATTTT
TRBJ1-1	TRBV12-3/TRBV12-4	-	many	CASSWAGTPNTEAFF	TGTGCCAGCAGCTGGGCCGGGACCCCGAACACTGAAGCTTTCTTT
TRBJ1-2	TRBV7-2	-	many	CASSRDFQGTYGYTF	TGTGCCAGCAGCCGCGATTTCCAGGGAACCTATGGCTACACCTTC
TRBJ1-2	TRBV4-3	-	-	CASSQEAGFGNYGYTF	TGCGCCAGCAGCCAAGAGGCGGGTTTTGGGAACTATGGCTACACCTTC
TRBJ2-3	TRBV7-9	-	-	CASSGDEASTDTQYF	TGTGCCAGCAGTGGCGACGAAGCGAGCACAGATACGCAGTATTTT
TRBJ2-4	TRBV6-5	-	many	CASSYSPIRSAKNIQYF	TGTGCCAGCAGTTACTCGCCTATCCGCTCTGCCAAAAACATTCAGTACTTC
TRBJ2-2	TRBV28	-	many	CASSLYVADTGELFF	TGTGCCAGCAGTTTGTATGTGGCGGATACCGGGGAGCTGTTTTTT
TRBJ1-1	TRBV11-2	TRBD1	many	CASSDRTGGHTEAFF	TGTGCCAGCAGCGATCGGACAGGGGGGCACACTGAAGCTTTCTTT
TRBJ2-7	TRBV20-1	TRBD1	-	CSARDVGTGTYEQYF	TGCAGTGCTAGAGATGTTGGGACAGGGACCTACGAGCAGTACTTC
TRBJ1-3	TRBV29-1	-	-	CSVERGRNTIHF	TGCAGCGTTGAAAGGGGGAGAAACACCATACATTTT
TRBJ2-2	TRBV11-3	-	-	CASSPREWRTGELFF	TGTGCCAGCAGCCCCAGAGAATGGCGGACCGGGGAGCTGTTTTTT
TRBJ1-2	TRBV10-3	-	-	CAISESGRSRSYTF	TGTGCCATCAGTGAGTCGGGCAGGTCGAGGAGCTACACCTTC
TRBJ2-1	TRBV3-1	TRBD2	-	CASSQELARAYNEQFF	TGTGCCAGCAGCCAAGAACTAGCGAGAGCATACAATGAGCAGTTCTTC
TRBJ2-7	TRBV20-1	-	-	CSGSDGYEQYF	TGCAGCGGCAGCGACGGCTACGAGCAGTACTTC
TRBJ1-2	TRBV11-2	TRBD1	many	CASSLEDRRFYGYTF	TGTGCCAGCAGCTTAGAGGACAGGCGCTTCTATGGCTACACCTTC
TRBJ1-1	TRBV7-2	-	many	CASSFWGVNTEAFF	TGTGCCAGCAGCTTCTGGGGTGTGAACACTGAAGCTTTCTTT
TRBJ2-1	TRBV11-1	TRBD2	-	CASSLAVLAGVGRGDEQFF	TGTGCCAGCAGCTTAGCGGTTCTAGCGGGAGTGGGAAGGGGCGATGAGCAGTTCTTC
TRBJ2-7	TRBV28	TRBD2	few	CASSPPRLVAGDYEQYF	TGTGCCAGCAGTCCTCCGCGTTTAGTAGCGGGAGACTACGAGCAGTACTTC
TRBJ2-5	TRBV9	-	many	CASSSQWGRVETQYF	TGTGCCAGCAGCTCACAATGGGGGCGCGTTGAGACCCAGTACTTC
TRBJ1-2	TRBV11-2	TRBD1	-	CASSLGFRGQTYGYTF	TGTGCCAGCAGCTTAGGTTTCAGGGGGCAGACCTATGGCTACACCTTC
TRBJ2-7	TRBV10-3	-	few	CAITKSGGSEQYF	TGTGCCATCACCAAGTCCGGGGGCTCCGAGCAGTACTTC
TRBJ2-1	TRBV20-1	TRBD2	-	CSARRSGSGNEQFF	TGCAGTGCTAGAAGGAGCGGGAGTGGGAATGAGCAGTTCTTC
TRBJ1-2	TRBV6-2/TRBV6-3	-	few	CASNGALRGGYTF	TGTGCCAGTAATGGGGCCCTCCGAGGAGGCTACACCTTC
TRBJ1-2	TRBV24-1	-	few	CATSELRFNYGYTF	TGTGCCACCAGTGAATTGAGATTCAACTATGGCTACACCTTC
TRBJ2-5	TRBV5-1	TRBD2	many	CASSSASGLETQYF	TGCGCCAGCAGCTCCGCTAGCGGGTTGGAGACCCAGTACTTC
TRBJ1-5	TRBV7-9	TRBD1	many	CASSLAGQTNQPQHF	TGTGCCAGCAGCTTAGCGGGACAGACCAATCAGCCCCAGCATTTT
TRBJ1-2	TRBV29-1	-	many	CSVLVGNYGYTF	TGCAGCGTTTTGGTCGGTAACTATGGCTACACCTTC
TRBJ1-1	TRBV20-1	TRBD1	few	CRGWDSSTEAFF	TGCAGGGGCTGGGACAGCTCCACTGAAGCTTTCTTT
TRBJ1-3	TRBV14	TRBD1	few	CASSHATGVGNTIYF	TGTGCCAGCAGCCACGCGACAGGGGTTGGAAACACCATATATTTT
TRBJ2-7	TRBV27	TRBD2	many	CASSPLPRLAGGFYEQYF	TGTGCCAGCAGTCCCCTTCCCCGACTAGCGGGAGGATTCTACGAGCAGTACTTC
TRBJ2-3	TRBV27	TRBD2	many	CASRRLAGATDTQYF	TGTGCCAGCAGGCGACTAGCCGGGGCTACAGATACGCAGTATTTT
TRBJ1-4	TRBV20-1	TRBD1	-	CSARQGVLEKLFF	TGCAGTGCGAGACAGGGGGTCCTCGAAAAACTGTTTTTT
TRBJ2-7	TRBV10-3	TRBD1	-	CAISESGTGANEQYF	TGTGCCATCAGTGAGTCAGGGACAGGGGCCAACGAGCAGTACTTC
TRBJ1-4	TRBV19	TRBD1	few	CASRQGRANEKLFF	TGTGCCAGTCGACAGGGTCGGGCTAATGAAAAACTGTTTTTT
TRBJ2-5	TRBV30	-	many	CAWSPQRQVLQETQYF	TGTGCCTGGAGTCCCCAGCGACAGGTACTACAAGAGACCCAGTACTTC
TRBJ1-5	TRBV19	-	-	CASSIVVNQPQHF	TGTGCCAGTAGTATAGTAGTAAATCAGCCCCAGCATTTT